This passage covers 23 T cell receptor beta chains from one sample sequenced in a study of cytomegalovirus exposure and HLA in healthy donors. Vbeta (60) and Jbeta (13) primers were used in the PCR. The repertoire was sequenced with immunoSEQ multiplex PCR; TCRdb's copy has only in-frame clones and lacks some. The sample shows about 160,000 clones, approximately 78% of them seen only once. Specimen: PBMCs. These TCRs come from a girl aged 2-10 years in good health and CMV-seropositive.

The chain recombines TRBV28 with TRBJ1-5; D possibly corresponds to TRBD1 (5 bases). The CDR3 loop spans 15 amino acids. V was trimmed by 1 base and J by 2 bases, leaving 9 bases between them. The germline V gene encodes CDR1 MDHEN and CDR2 SYDVKM. The CDR3 sequence: CASSLYGGGNQPQHF. Here the CDR3 DNA reads TGTGCCAGCAGTTTATACGGAGGGGGCAATCAGCCCCAGCATTTT. The whole variable domain, remainder taken from reference TRBV28 and TRBJ1-5, is DVKVTQSSRYLVKRTGEKVFLECVQDMDHENMFWYRQDPGLGLRLIYFSYDVKMKEKGDIPEGYSVSREKKERFSLILESASTNQTSMYLCASSLYGGGNQPQHFGDGTRLSIL.

The J gene is TRBJ1-2, the V gene TRBV30, with TRBD1 matching over 7 bases. The germline V gene has CDR1 GTSNPN and CDR2 SVGIG (reference sequence). Trimming removed 0 bases from V and 3 bases from J; junction bases left unmatched: 7. This CDR3 has 15 residues. The CDR3 nucleotides read TGTGCCTGGAGTGTAACGGGCCAGGGGGACTATGGCTACACCTTC. It codes for CAWSVTGQGDYGYTF. Full variable domain (outside the CDR3, taken from reference TRBV30 and TRBJ1-2): SQTIHQWPATLVQPVGSPLSLECTVEGTSNPNLYWYRQAAGRGLQLLFYSVGIGQISSEVPQNLSASRPQDRQFILSSKKLLLSDSGFYLCAWSVTGQGDYGYTFGSGTRLTVV.

V usage is TRBV11-3 and J usage is TRBJ2-7, with D perhaps TRBD2 (5 bases). Germline V gene data show CDR1 as SGHNT and CDR2 as YENEEA. The ends were cut back, 1 base at V and 0 bases at J, with 19 bases in the middle. The CDR3 is 18 amino acids. The CDR3 protein is CASSLVGLRIPCSYEQYF. The CDR3 DNA reads TGTGCCAGCAGCTTAGTTGGACTCCGAATACCTTGCTCCTACGAGCAGTACTTC.

CDR3 nucleotide sequence: TGTGCCAGTTGCCTTCTGAGCTCCTACAATGAGCAGTTCTTC. This translates into CASCLLSSYNEQFF. The rearrangement joins TRBV2 to TRBJ2-1, with no clear D. The germline CDR1 and CDR2 sequences are SNHLY and FYNNEI. V lost 9 bases to trimming and J lost 0 bases, with 12 bases between them. The CDR3 is made up of 14 amino acids.

The chain combines TRBV15 with TRBJ2-1; D call uncertain. The CDR3 totals 15 residues. The V gene lost 0 bases and the J gene lost 9 bases, with 15 bases spanning the gap. CDR1 is LNHNV, CDR2 YYDKDF, per germline (reference sequence). CDR3 coding DNA: TGTGCCACCAGCAGAGATATCGGCGGAGCTGGTGAGCAGTTCTTC. As protein: CATSRDIGGAGEQFF.

The chain is built from TRBV27 and TRBJ2-3, with 9 bases that match TRBD2. This CDR3 has 16 amino acids. The V and J ends lost 7 bases and 2 bases, in that order; junction bases with no gene match: 10. Germline V gene data show CDR1 as MNHEY and CDR2 as SMNVEV (reference sequence). CDR3 in amino acids: CASTPYAGGSTDTQYF. DNA for the CDR3: TGTGCCAGCACCCCGTACGCGGGAGGGTCCACAGATACGCAGTATTTT.

The gene calls are TRBV27 and TRBJ2-5; TRBD2 aligns across 7 bases. The CDR3 is made up of 14 amino acids. CDR1 and CDR2 from the germline V gene are MNHEY and SMNVEV (reference sequence). V trimming: 4 bases; J trimming: 5 bases; junction bases outside the gene matches: 7. The CDR3 DNA is TGTGCCAGCAGTTCTACTAGCGCCAGGGAGACCCAGTACTTC. Translated: CASSSTSARETQYF.

This clone was seen more than once but under ten times. The chain has TRBV6-4 and TRBJ2-3; possibly TRBD2 for D (6 bases). The V end was cut by 4 bases, the J end by 0 bases, with 8 bases between. The CDR3 runs to 14 residues. In germline, CDR1 is MRHNA, CDR2 SNTAGT. The CDR3 DNA follows: TGTGCCAGCAGTGCCGGGACTAGCACAGATACGCAGTATTTT. Amino acids: CASSAGTSTDTQYF.

The rearrangement joins TRBV29-1 to TRBJ2-7; TRBD1 matches 8 bases. J was trimmed by 4 bases and V by 4 bases; bases with no gene match: 12. Germline V gene lookup returns CDR1 SQVTM and CDR2 ANQGSEA. This CDR3 region has 15 residues. CDR3 region: CSVAIRDRTAYEQYF. DNA of the CDR3: TGCAGCGTTGCCATCCGGGACAGGACAGCGTACGAGCAGTACTTC.

J is TRBJ1-2 and V is TRBV30; 12 bases match TRBD1. Germline V CDR1 and CDR2: GTSNPN, SVGIG (reference sequence). The CDR3 runs 17 residues. Trimming removed 2 bases from V and 3 bases from J; junction bases left unmatched: 10. CDR3 sequence reads: CAWSSPRDRGPYYGYTF. CDR3 coding DNA: TGTGCCTGGAGTAGCCCTCGGGACAGGGGGCCCTACTATGGCTACACCTTC. Supplemented by reference TRBV30 and TRBJ1-2, the full variable domain reads SQTIHQWPATLVQPVGSPLSLECTVEGTSNPNLYWYRQAAGRGLQLLFYSVGIGQISSEVPQNLSASRPQDRQFILSSKKLLLSDSGFYLCAWSSPRDRGPYYGYTFGSGTRLTVV.

A single count supports this clone. The chain is built from TRBV10-1 and TRBJ2-1, with TRBD2 matching over 9 bases. The CDR3 has 15 residues. The V gene end was trimmed by 6 bases and the J gene end by 6 bases; junction bases not matched to a gene: 9. CDR1 is WNHNN, CDR2 SYGVQD, per germline (reference sequence). The CDR3 is CASREAGGFSNEQFF. The CDR3, as DNA: TGCGCCAGCAGAGAAGCGGGAGGTTTTAGCAATGAGCAGTTCTTC.

With regard to this clone: One end of the junction does not line up with germline, which may come from a read error. The chain uses TRBV4-1 and TRBJ2-1; perhaps TRBD2 as D (6 bases). The CDR3 is made up of 14 amino acids. The germline CDR1 and CDR2 sequences are MGHRA and YSYEKL. CDR3 in amino acids: CASRPQIGTPTCLF. CDR3 coding DNA: TGCGCCAGCAGACCTCAAATCGGGACTCCTACATGCCTCTTC.

The chain recombines TRBV19 with TRBJ1-5; D perhaps matches TRBD1 (6 bases). V was shortened by 7 bases and J by 6 bases, with 16 bases between the two germline ends. This CDR3 region has 14 residues. Germline CDR1 and CDR2: LNHDA and SQIVND (reference sequence). CDR3 nucleotide sequence: TGTGCCAGTACCATAATACAGGGTGGTCAGCCCCAGCATTTT. Its protein product is CASTIIQGGQPQHF.

V gene TRBV27 combines with J gene TRBJ2-1, with 11 nucleotides matching TRBD2. The length of the CDR3 is 15 residues. The trim removed 7 bases at V and 7 bases at J, leaving 9 bases unmatched. Per the germline V gene, CDR1 is MNHEY and CDR2 is SMNVEV (reference sequence). The DNA of the CDR3 is TGTGCCAGCACCTACCACCCTAGCGGGGGGAATGAGCAGTTCTTC. Protein product: CASTYHPSGGNEQFF.

This rearrangement joins TRBV5-1 to TRBJ2-2; TRBD2 matches at 14 bases. The J segment lost 4 bases and the V segment lost 7 bases, leaving 0 bases of the junction unmatched. The CDR3 has 14 amino acids. The germline CDR1 and CDR2 sequences are SGHRS and YFSETQ. The CDR3: CASGTSGSTGELFF. CDR3 coding DNA: TGCGCCAGCGGGACTAGCGGGAGCACCGGGGAGCTGTTTTTT.

The chain carries TRBV2 and TRBJ1-5; D perhaps matches TRBD1 (6 bases). V lost 5 bases and J 6 bases, leaving 14 bases between the germline ends. This CDR3 contains 14 residues. Per the germline V gene, CDR1 is SNHLY and CDR2 is FYNNEI. CDR3 sequence (DNA): TGTGCCAGCAGTAGGGGGTCTACCGTTCAGCCCCAGCATTTT. Translated, it gives CASSRGSTVQPQHF. Full variable domain (outside the CDR3, taken from reference TRBV2 and TRBJ1-5): EPEVTQTPSHQVTQMGQEVILRCVPISNHLYFYWYRQILGQKVEFLVSFYNNEISEKSEIFDDQFSVERPDGSNFTLKIRSTKLEDSAMYFCASSRGSTVQPQHFGDGTRLSIL.

The chain couples TRBV10-3 to TRBJ2-1; 9 bases fit TRBD1. Per the germline V gene, CDR1 is ENHRY and CDR2 is SYGVKD. This CDR3 is 13 amino acids long. Losses at the gene ends were 4 bases for V and 7 bases for J; bases not matched to a gene: 2. The CDR3 loop is CAISGDRGNEQFF. The DNA for the CDR3 is TGTGCCATCAGTGGAGACAGGGGGAATGAGCAGTTCTTC.

The chain recombines TRBV4-1 with TRBJ1-6, with D uncertain. V lost 1 base and J 5 bases, leaving 6 bases between the germline ends. This CDR3 has 14 amino acids. Germline values: CDR1 MGHRA, CDR2 YSYEKL. The DNA of the CDR3 is TGCGCCAGCAGCCAAGTCAGTGATAATTCACCCCTCCACTTT. Its translation is CASSQVSDNSPLHF.

This chain uses TRBV19 with TRBJ1-1; 8 bases are a match to TRBD1. Trimming cost V 5 bases and J 5 bases; bases outside gene matches: 10. The CDR3 contains 15 residues. The germline gives CDR1 LNHDA, CDR2 SQIVND (reference sequence). CDR3 protein: CASSRRGTGGTEAFF. The CDR3 bases are TGTGCCAGTAGTCGTCGAGGGACAGGCGGGACTGAAGCTTTCTTT.

The gene calls are TRBV5-1 and TRBJ2-7, with a weak D call TRBD2 (7 bases). V was cut by 5 bases and J by 5 bases, with 20 bases left in between. Germline V gene lookup returns CDR1 SGHRS and CDR2 YFSETQ. The CDR3 is 15 residues long. This CDR3 is CASSWPRGRVNEQYF. As DNA, the CDR3 is TGCGCCAGCAGTTGGCCGCGGGGGCGCGTCAACGAGCAGTACTTC.

The chain combines TRBV5-1 with TRBJ1-1; D is unclear. The V and J ends lost 6 bases and 0 bases respectively, with 15 bases between them. The germline gives CDR1 SGHRS, CDR2 YFSETQ. The CDR3 contains 15 residues. CDR3 nucleotides: TGCGCCAGCACCGAGGCGGCGGGTTTGAACACTGAAGCTTTCTTT. Translating gives CASTEAAGLNTEAFF.

This clone was seen a single time. The CDR3, as DNA: TGCGCCAGCAGCGAAACACCCCCCGGGACAGGAGTCTACGAGCAGTACTTC. Its translation: CASSETPPGTGVYEQYF. The rearrangement joins TRBV5-1 to TRBJ2-7; the match to TRBD1 covers 8 bases. V gave up 4 bases and J gave up 3 bases; unmatched junction bases: 15. Per germline, CDR1 SGHRS and CDR2 YFSETQ. The CDR3 loop spans 17 amino acids.

The chain combines TRBV19 with TRBJ2-7; 9 bases map to TRBD2. CDR1 LNHDA and CDR2 SQIVND come from the germline V gene (reference sequence). This CDR3 region has 14 residues. The trim removed 3 bases at V and 6 bases at J, leaving 6 bases unmatched. DNA of the CDR3: TGTGCCAGTAGTATGGGTAGCGGGAGTCGCGAGCAGTACTTC. Protein: CASSMGSGSREQYF.